The clone carrying this T cell receptor (beta chain) was seen a handful of times. The antigen remains undetermined. 5'-RACE, quantitative and with molecular barcodes, yielded the TCR beta libraries. TCRdb reprocessed the 5' RACE reads via MiXCR and lists one record per CDR3 protein. The table has 220,000 or so distinct CDR3 sequences, approximately 20% seen once. This entry belongs to a study of CD8 T cells in ankylosing spondylitis. Study-wide points: Reported data indicate significant enrichment of disease-linked clones within matched ankylosing spondylitis synovial fluid. Characteristic, it appeared, of ankylosing spondylitis blood was a TCR beta motif of about eight highly homologous variants. A number of the motif variants had already been described in reactive arthritis synovial fluid and blood. Relatively rare in peripheral blood, disease-linked clones were also CD8+.

The CDR3 is made up of 16 amino acids. V lost 2 bases and J lost 2; bases outside the gene matches: 3. CDR1 is ENHRY, CDR2 SYGVKD, per germline. This TCR was recovered from a male donor with ankylosing spondylitis. Sequences were obtained from blood, either unsorted or a sorted T cell fraction (not recorded which). The V call is TRBV10-3, the J call TRBJ2-2; 9 positions match TRBD1. CDR3 in amino acids: CAISETGQGNTGELFF. The DNA for the CDR3 is TGTGCCATCAGTGAGACGGGACAGGGAAACACCGGGGAGCTGTTTTTT.